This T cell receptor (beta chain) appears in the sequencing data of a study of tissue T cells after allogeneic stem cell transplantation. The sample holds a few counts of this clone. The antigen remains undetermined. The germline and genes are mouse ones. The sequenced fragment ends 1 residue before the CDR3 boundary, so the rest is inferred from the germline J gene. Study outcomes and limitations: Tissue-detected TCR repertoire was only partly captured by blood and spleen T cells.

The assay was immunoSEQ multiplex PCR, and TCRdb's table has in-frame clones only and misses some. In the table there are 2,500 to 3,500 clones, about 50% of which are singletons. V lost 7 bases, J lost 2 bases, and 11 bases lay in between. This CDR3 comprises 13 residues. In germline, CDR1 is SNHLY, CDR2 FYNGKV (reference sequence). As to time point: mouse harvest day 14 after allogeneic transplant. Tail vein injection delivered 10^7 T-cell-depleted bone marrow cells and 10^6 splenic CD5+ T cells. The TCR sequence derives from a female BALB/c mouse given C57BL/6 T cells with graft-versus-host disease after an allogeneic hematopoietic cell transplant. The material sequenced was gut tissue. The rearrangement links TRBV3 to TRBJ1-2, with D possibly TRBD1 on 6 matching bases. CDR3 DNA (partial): TGTGCCAGCAAGACAGGTCCTAACTCCGACTACACC. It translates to CASKTGPNSDYT. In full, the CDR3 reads CASKTGPNSDYTF. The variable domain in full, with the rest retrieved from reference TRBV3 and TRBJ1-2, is GPKVLQIPSHQIIDMGQMVTLNCDPVSNHLYFYWYKQILGQQMEFLVNFYNGKVMEKSKLFKDQFSVERPDGSYFTLKIQPTALEDSAVYFCASKTGPNSDYTFGSGTRLLVI.